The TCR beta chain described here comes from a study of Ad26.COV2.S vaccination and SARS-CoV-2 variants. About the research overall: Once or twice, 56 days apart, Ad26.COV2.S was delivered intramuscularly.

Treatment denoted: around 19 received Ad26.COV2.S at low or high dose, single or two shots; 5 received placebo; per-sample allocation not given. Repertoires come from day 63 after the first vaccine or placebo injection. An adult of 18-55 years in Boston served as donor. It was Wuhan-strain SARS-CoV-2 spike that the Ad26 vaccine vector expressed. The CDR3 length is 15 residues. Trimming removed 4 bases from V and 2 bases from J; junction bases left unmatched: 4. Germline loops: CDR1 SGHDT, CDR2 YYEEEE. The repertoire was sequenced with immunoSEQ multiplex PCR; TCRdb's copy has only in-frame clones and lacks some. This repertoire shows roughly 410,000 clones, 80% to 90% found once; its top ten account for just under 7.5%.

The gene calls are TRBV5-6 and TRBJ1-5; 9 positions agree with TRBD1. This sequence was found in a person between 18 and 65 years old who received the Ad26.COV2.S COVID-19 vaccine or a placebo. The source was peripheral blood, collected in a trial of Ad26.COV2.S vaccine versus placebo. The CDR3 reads CASSRTGAGNQPQHF. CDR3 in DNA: TGTGCCAGCAGCCGGACAGGGGCTGGCAATCAGCCCCAGCATTTT.